This T cell receptor beta chain comes out of a study of Graves' ophthalmopathy and Graves' hyperthyroidism. V trimming: 5 bases; J trimming: 4 bases; junction bases outside the gene matches: 5. Germline V gives CDR1 SGHTA, CDR2 FQGNSA. The CDR3 runs 14 residues. Donors with ophthalmopathy: moderate-to-severe activity, CAS ≥3, NOSPECS ≥4, duration under 3 months. Patients were diagnosed from clinical symptoms, serum thyroxine, TRAb, thyroid ultrasound and orbital computed tomography. Scientists amplified the TCR beta CDR3 regions from RNA transcripts. First-round RT-PCR used HTBI primers; second-round multiplex PCR followed. TCRdb passed the multiplex PCR reads through MiXCR, listing each CDR3 protein once. The data show about 740,000 distinct CDR3 sequences, 40% seen once.

The specimen sequenced was peripheral blood. The chain combines TRBV7-2 with TRBJ2-7; 10 nucleotides match TRBD1. The sequence derives from an adult man with Graves' ophthalmopathy. Here the CDR3 reads CASSQTGGGYEQYF. CDR3 DNA: TGTGCCAGCAGCCAGACAGGGGGCGGATACGAGCAGTACTTC.